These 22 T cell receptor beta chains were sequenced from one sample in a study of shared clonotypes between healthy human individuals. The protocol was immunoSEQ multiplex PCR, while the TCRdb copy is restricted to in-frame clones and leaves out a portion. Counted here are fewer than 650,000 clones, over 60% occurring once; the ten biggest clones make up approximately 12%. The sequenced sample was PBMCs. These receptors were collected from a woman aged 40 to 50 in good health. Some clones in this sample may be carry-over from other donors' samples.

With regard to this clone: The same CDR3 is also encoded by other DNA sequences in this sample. CDR3 DNA sequence: TGTGCCAGCAGCCAGTTCTACGAGCAGTACTTC. It specifies CASSQFYEQYF. The chain couples TRBV14 to TRBJ2-7; D gene uncertain. CDR3 length: 11 residues. Per germline, CDR1 SGHDN and CDR2 FVKESK. Trimming shortened V by 3 bases and J by 3 bases, and 3 bases separated the two germline ends.

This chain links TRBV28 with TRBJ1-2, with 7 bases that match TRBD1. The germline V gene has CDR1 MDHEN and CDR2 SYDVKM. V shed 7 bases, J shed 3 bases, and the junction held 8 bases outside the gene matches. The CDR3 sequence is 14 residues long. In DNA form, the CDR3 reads TGTGCCAGCAACCCGACAGGGCCCCACTATGGCTACACCTTC. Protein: CASNPTGPHYGYTF.

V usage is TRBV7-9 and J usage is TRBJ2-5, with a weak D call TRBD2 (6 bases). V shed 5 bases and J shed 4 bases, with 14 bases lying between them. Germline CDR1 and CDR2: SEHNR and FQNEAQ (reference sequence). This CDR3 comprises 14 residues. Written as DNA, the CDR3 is TGTGCCAGCAGCGGGGGAACTAGCAGAGAGACCCAGTACTTC. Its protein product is CASSGGTSRETQYF.

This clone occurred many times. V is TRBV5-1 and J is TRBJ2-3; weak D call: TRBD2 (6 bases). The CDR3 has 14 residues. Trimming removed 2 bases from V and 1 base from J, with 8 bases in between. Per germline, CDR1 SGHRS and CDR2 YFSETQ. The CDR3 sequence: CASSFAGRTDTQYF. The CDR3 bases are TGCGCCAGCAGCTTTGCGGGACGCACAGATACGCAGTATTTT. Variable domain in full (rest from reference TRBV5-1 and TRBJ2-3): KAGVTQTPRYLIKTRGQQVTLSCSPISGHRSVSWYQQTPGQGLQFLFEYFSETQRNKGNFPGRFSGRQFSNSRSEMNVSTLELGDSALYLCASSFAGRTDTQYFGPGTRLTVL.

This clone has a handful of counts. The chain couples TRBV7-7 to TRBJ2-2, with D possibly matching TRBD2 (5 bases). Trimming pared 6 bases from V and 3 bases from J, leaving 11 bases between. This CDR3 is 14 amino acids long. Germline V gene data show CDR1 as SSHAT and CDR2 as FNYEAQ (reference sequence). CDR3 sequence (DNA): TGTGCCAGCAGTGAGAGGGTGGACACCGGGGAGCTGTTTTTT. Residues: CASSERVDTGELFF.

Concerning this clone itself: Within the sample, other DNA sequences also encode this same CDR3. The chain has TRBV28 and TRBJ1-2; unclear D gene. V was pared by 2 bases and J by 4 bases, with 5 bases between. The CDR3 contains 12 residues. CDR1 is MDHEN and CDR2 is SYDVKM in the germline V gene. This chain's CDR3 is CASSLTAYGYTF. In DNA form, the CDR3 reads TGTGCCAGCAGTTTAACAGCCTATGGCTACACCTTC.

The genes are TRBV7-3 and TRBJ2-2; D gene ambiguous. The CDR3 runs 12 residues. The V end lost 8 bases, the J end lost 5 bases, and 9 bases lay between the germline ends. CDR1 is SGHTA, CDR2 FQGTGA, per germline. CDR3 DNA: TGTGCCAGCGCTAAGCGAACCGGGGAGCTGTTTTTT. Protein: CASAKRTGELFF.

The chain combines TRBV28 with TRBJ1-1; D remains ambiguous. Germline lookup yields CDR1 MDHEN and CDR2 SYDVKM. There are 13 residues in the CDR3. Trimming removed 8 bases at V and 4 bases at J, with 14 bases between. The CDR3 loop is CASPDRWGTEAFF. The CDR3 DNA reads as TGTGCCAGCCCCGACCGTTGGGGCACTGAAGCTTTCTTT.

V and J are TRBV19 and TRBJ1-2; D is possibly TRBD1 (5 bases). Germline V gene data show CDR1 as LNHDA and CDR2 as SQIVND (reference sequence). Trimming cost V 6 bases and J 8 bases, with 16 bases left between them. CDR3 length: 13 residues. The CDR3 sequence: CASRGLGRWGYTF. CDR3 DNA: TGTGCCAGTAGAGGCTTGGGGCGTTGGGGCTACACCTTC.

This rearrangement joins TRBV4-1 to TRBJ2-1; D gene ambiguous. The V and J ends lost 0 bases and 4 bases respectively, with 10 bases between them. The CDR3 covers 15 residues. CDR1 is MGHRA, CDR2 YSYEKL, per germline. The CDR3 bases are TGCGCCAGCAGCCAAGATGAGACCAGATACAATGAGCAGTTCTTC. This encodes CASSQDETRYNEQFF.

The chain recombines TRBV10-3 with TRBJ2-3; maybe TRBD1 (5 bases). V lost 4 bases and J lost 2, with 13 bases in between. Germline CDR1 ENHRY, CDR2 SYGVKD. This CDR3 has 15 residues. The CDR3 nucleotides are TGTGCCATCAGTGGGGGCAGTGGTTCCACAGATACGCAGTATTTT. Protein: CAISGGSGSTDTQYF.

The CDR3 here is CASSGSGGGRSFLHF. CDR3 sequence (DNA): TGTGCCAGCAGTGGGTCCGGCGGGGGTCGGTCATTCCTCCACTTT. The chain uses TRBV27 and TRBJ1-6, with D maybe TRBD1 (5 bases). Trimming took off 5 bases at V and 15 bases at J, with 23 bases between the two ends. The germline V gene has CDR1 MNHEY and CDR2 SMNVEV (reference sequence). The CDR3 has 15 residues.

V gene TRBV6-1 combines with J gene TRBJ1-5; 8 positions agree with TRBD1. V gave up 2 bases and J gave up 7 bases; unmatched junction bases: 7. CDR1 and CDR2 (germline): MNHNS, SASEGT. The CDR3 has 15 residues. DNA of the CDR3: TGTGCCAGCAGTGAACAGGACAGGGATAGGCAGCCCCAGCATTTT. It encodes CASSEQDRDRQPQHF.

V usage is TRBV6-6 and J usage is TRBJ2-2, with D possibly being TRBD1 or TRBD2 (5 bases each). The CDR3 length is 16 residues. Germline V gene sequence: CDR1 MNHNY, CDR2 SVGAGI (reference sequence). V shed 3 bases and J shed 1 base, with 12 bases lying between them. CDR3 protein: CASSYGGTENTGELFF. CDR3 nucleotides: TGTGCCAGCAGTTATGGGGGAACGGAGAACACCGGGGAGCTGTTTTTT.

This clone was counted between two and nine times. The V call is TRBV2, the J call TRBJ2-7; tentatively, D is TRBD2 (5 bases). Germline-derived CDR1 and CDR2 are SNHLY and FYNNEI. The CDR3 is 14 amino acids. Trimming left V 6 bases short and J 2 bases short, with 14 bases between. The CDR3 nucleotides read TGTGCCAGCAGATATTTAGGAGGTCCCTACGAGCAGTACTTC. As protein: CASRYLGGPYEQYF.

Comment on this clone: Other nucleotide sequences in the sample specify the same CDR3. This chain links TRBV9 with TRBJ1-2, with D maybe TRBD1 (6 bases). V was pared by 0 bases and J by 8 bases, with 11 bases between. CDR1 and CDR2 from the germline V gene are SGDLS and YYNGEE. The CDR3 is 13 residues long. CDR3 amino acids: CASSVGGGVGYTF. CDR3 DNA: TGTGCCAGCAGCGTAGGAGGGGGGGTCGGCTACACCTTC.

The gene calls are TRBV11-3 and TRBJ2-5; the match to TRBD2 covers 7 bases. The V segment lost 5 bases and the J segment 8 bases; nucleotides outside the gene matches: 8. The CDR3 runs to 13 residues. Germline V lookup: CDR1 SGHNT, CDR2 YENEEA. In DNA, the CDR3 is TGTGCCAGCAGCCCATCGAGCGGGGACACCCAGTACTTC. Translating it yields CASSPSSGDTQYF. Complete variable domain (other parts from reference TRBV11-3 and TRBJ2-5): EAGVVQSPRYKIIEKKQPVAFWCNPISGHNTLYWYLQNLGQGPELLIRYENEEAVDDSQLPKDRFSAERLKGVDSTLKIQPAELGDSAVYLCASSPSSGDTQYFGPGTRLLVL.

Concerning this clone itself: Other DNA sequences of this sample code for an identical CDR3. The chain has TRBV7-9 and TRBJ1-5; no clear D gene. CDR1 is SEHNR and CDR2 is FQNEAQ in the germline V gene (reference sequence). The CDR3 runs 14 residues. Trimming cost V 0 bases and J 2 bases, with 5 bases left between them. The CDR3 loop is CASSLAGGNQPQHF. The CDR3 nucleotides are TGTGCCAGCAGCTTAGCCGGTGGCAATCAGCCCCAGCATTTT.

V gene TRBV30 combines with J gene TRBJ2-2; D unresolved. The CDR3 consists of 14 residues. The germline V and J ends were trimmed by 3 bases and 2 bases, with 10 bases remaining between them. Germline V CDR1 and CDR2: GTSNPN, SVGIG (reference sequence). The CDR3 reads CAWRSITNTGELFF. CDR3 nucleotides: TGTGCCTGGAGATCGATTACCAACACCGGGGAGCTGTTTTTT.

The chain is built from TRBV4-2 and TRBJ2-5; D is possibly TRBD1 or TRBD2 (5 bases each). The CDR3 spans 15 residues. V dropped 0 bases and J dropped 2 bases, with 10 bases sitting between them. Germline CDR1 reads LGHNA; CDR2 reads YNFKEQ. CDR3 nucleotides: TGTGCCAGCAGCCAAGACGGGACCCCTCAAGAGACCCAGTACTTC. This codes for CASSQDGTPQETQYF.

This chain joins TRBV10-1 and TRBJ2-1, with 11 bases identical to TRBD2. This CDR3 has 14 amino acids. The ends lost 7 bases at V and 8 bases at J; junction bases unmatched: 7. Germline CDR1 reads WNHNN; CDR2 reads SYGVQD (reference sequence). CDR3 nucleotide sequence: TGCGCCAGCACACTAGCGGGAGTCTGCGATGAGCAGTTCTTC. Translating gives CASTLAGVCDEQFF.

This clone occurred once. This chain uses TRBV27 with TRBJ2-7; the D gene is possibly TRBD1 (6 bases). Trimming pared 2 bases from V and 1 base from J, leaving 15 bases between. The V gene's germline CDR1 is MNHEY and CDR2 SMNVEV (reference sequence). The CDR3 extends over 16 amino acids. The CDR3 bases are TGTGCCAGCAGTTTAGGTTGGGACACGAAGTCCTACGAGCAGTACTTC. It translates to CASSLGWDTKSYEQYF.